The 4 T cell receptor beta chains listed next were all sequenced from one sample in a study of graft-versus-host responses after intestinal transplantation. Antigens for these TCRs are unknown. The method was immunoSEQ multiplex PCR; TCRdb's version includes in-frame clones alone and lacks a portion of them. This sample carries roughly 99,000 clones, approximately 86% of them seen once, and the ten largest clones take over 0.6%. The sample here was unstimulated CD4+ T cells sorted from spleen or lymph node cells, taken before transplant. Source of these receptors: a human donor who was the organ donor for an intestinal transplant.

This clone came up once. The J gene is TRBJ2-7, the V gene TRBV6-1, with D uncertain. Germline values: CDR1 MNHNS, CDR2 SASEGT. The CDR3 sequence is 14 residues long. Trimming took off 3 bases at V and 0 bases at J, with 9 bases between the two ends. CDR3: CASSDRPSSYEQYF. DNA of the CDR3: TGTGCCAGCAGTGATCGGCCCAGCTCCTACGAGCAGTACTTC.

The chain is built from TRBV11-2 and TRBJ1-1, with D hard to call. V lost 1 base, J lost 4 bases, and 4 bases lay in between. The germline V gene has CDR1 SGHAT and CDR2 FQNNGV. This CDR3 has 12 amino acids. CDR3 loop: CASSLASTEAFF. CDR3 DNA: TGTGCCAGCAGCTTAGCGAGCACTGAAGCTTTCTTT.

The chain couples TRBV5-1 to TRBJ1-2; TRBD1 matches 8 bases. The ends lost 4 bases at V and 7 bases at J; junction bases unmatched: 9. The CDR3 totals 14 residues. Germline assignment: CDR1 SGHRS and CDR2 YFSETQ. The CDR3 coding sequence is TGCGCCAGCAGCACGGCCGGACAGGGAGGTGGCTACACCTTC. Protein: CASSTAGQGGGYTF.

This clone showed up just a few times. The chain is built from TRBV29-1 and TRBJ2-7, with TRBD2 identical over 8 bases. Trimming removed 4 bases from V and 1 base from J; junction bases left unmatched: 6. From germline, CDR1 is SQVTM and CDR2 ANQGSEA. This CDR3 contains 14 residues. CDR3 amino acids: CSVGAGALSYEQYF. The CDR3 DNA reads TGCAGCGTTGGAGCGGGGGCTCTTTCCTACGAGCAGTACTTC.